These 25 T cell receptor beta chains were all obtained from the same sample, sequenced in a study of blood T cell repertoires in COVID-19. Only in-frame clones appear in the TCRdb table, and some are missing; sequencing was by immunoSEQ multiplex PCR. The sample includes some 120,000 clones, around 80% of them seen just once. Input material: peripheral blood. Receptors originate from a woman aged 50 to 60 with acute or convalescent COVID-19.

This sequence joins TRBV12-3 or TRBV12-4 and TRBJ1-2; D remains ambiguous. The CDR3 length is 11 residues. Between the trimmed V and J ends, which lost 1 base and 10 bases, there was a span of 7 bases. CDR3 residues: CASSLGAYYTF. The DNA for the CDR3 is TGTGCCAGCAGTTTAGGGGCCTACTACACCTTC.

This clone was observed a single time. The chain has TRBV11-2 and TRBJ1-2, with a weak D call TRBD1 (6 bases). The V end lost 1 base, the J end lost 0 bases, and 12 bases lay between the germline ends. CDR3 length equals 16 residues. The germline V gene has CDR1 SGHAT and CDR2 FQNNGV. Written as DNA, the CDR3 is TGTGCCAGCAGCTTAGTGGGACAACGGGCTAACTATGGCTACACCTTC. As protein: CASSLVGQRANYGYTF.

The chain joins TRBV5-1 to TRBJ2-7, with 7 nucleotides matching TRBD1. The CDR3 is 14 residues long. J gave up 3 bases and V 4 bases, and 7 bases lay outside the gene matches. From germline, CDR1 is SGHRS and CDR2 YFSETQ. CDR3 protein: CASSKPGQSYEQYF. The DNA of the CDR3 is TGCGCCAGCAGCAAACCGGGACAGAGCTACGAGCAGTACTTC.

The chain combines TRBV10-3 with TRBJ1-2, with D possibly matching TRBD1 (5 bases). Looked up from germline, CDR1 is ENHRY and CDR2 is SYGVKD. This CDR3 has 14 amino acids. Trimming took off 8 bases at V and 4 bases at J, with 17 bases between the two ends. CDR3 coding DNA: TGTGCCATCGGAGGGGTAGGCCGAGGCTATGGCTACACCTTC. Translating it yields CAIGGVGRGYGYTF.

This clone was picked up many times. The V and J genes are TRBV27 and TRBJ1-5, with TRBD1 matching over 8 bases. Germline trimming cut 3 bases from V and 6 bases from J; bases unmatched to any gene: 4. Germline CDR1 MNHEY, CDR2 SMNVEV (reference sequence). The CDR3 runs 14 residues. CDR3: CASSFGRGRQPQHF. In nucleotides, the CDR3 is TGTGCCAGCAGTTTTGGCAGGGGGCGTCAGCCCCAGCATTTT.

This chain connects TRBV12-3 or TRBV12-4 to TRBJ1-2; D ambiguous. The CDR3 covers 12 residues. Trimming removed 5 bases from V and 4 bases from J, with 8 bases in between. CDR3 region: CASSENSYGYTF. The CDR3 bases are TGTGCCAGCAGTGAAAACAGCTATGGCTACACCTTC.

This chain's CDR3 is CASSYSQGRGNSPLHF. The CDR3 nucleotides read TGTGCCAGCAGTTACTCGCAAGGGCGAGGGAATTCACCCCTCCACTTT. This rearrangement joins TRBV6-5 to TRBJ1-6; D gene unclear. Germline values: CDR1 MNHEY, CDR2 SVGAGI. The V end was cut by 0 bases, the J end by 7 bases, with 13 bases between. This CDR3 is built from 16 residues.

V and J are TRBV10-2 and TRBJ2-7; no clear D. The germline V and J ends were trimmed by 5 bases and 7 bases, with 12 bases remaining between them. CDR1 is WSHSY, CDR2 SAAADI, per germline. The CDR3 has 12 amino acids. The CDR3 loop reads CASSYIHTEQYF. CDR3 nucleotide sequence: TGCGCCAGCAGTTACATACACACAGAGCAGTACTTC.

The J gene is TRBJ1-5, the V gene TRBV6-2 or TRBV6-3; a possible D gene is TRBD1 (5 bases). The germline V gene has CDR1 MNHEY and CDR2 SVGEGT. This CDR3 has 15 amino acids. V gave up 0 bases and J gave up 1 base, with 7 bases separating them. The CDR3 sequence: CASSYSRQSNQPQHF. The CDR3 DNA reads as TGTGCCAGCAGTTACTCGAGACAGAGCAATCAGCCCCAGCATTTT.

The rearrangement uses TRBV5-6 and TRBJ1-6; 11 nucleotides match TRBD1. This CDR3 is 16 amino acids long. Trimming took 5 bases from V and 5 from J; bases not matched to a gene: 6. Germline values: CDR1 SGHDT, CDR2 YYEEEE. CDR3 amino acids: CASSTGQGVHNSPLHF. The CDR3 DNA reads as TGTGCCAGCAGTACGGGACAGGGGGTTCATAATTCACCCCTCCACTTT. Combining the CDR3 with reference TRBV5-6 and TRBJ1-6 gives the whole variable domain DAGVTQSPTHLIKTRGQQVTLRCSPKSGHDTVSWYQQALGQGPQFIFQYYEEEERQRGNFPDRFSGHQFPNYSSELNVNALLLGDSALYLCASSTGQGVHNSPLHFGNGTRLTVT.

This chain joins TRBV21-1 and TRBJ2-1; the table's D call, TRBD2, has no DNA check behind it. TRBV21-1 is described as a pseudogene. The CDR3 is 13 residues long. CDR3 in amino acids: CASSSRSLREQFF. Here the CDR3 DNA reads TGTGCCAGCAGCAGTCGGAGCTTGCGTGAGCAGTTCTTC.

The chain joins TRBV2 to TRBJ1-5; possibly TRBD1 for D (6 bases). This CDR3 region has 15 residues. V was clipped by 5 bases and J by 7 bases, with 18 bases between them. Per the germline V gene, CDR1 is SNHLY and CDR2 is FYNNEI. The CDR3 DNA reads TGTGCCAGCAGTTTGGACCAGGGGCCGGGCCAGCCCCAGCATTTT. It codes for CASSLDQGPGQPQHF. Looking up the rest from reference TRBV2 and TRBJ1-5 gives the full variable domain: EPEVTQTPSHQVTQMGQEVILRCVPISNHLYFYWYRQILGQKVEFLVSFYNNEISEKSEIFDDQFSVERPDGSNFTLKIRSTKLEDSAMYFCASSLDQGPGQPQHFGDGTRLSIL.

This sequence joins TRBV2 and TRBJ2-7; 13 nucleotides agree with TRBD2. This CDR3 region has 15 residues. Trimming cost V 5 bases and J 3 bases; bases outside gene matches: 4. Germline loops: CDR1 SNHLY, CDR2 FYNNEI. CDR3 DNA sequence: TGTGCCAGCAGTTCACTAGCGGGAGGGAGCTACGAGCAGTACTTC. Its translation is CASSSLAGGSYEQYF. The full variable domain, in which reference TRBV2 and TRBJ2-7 provide the parts outside the CDR3, is EPEVTQTPSHQVTQMGQEVILRCVPISNHLYFYWYRQILGQKVEFLVSFYNNEISEKSEIFDDQFSVERPDGSNFTLKIRSTKLEDSAMYFCASSSLAGGSYEQYFGPGTRLTVT.

CDR3 sequence (DNA): TGTGCCAGCACCACCTCTAGCGGGGGCTCGGAGACCCAGTACTTC. Its translation is CASTTSSGGSETQYF. The chain joins TRBV28 to TRBJ2-5; 10 bases are a match to TRBD2. This CDR3 region has 15 residues. Germline lookup yields CDR1 MDHEN and CDR2 SYDVKM. The ends lost 7 bases at V and 5 bases at J; junction bases unmatched: 10.

CDR3 sequence: CASSRGQGSHGYTF. DNA for the CDR3: TGTGCCAGCAGTCGCGGACAGGGATCTCATGGCTACACCTTC. The chain couples TRBV5-5 to TRBJ1-2; TRBD1 agrees at 8 bases. CDR1 and CDR2 (germline): SGHKS, YYEKEE (reference sequence). The CDR3 consists of 14 residues. J lost 6 bases, V lost 5 bases, and 9 bases had no gene match.

This clone is a singleton in its sample. The genes are TRBV4-2 and TRBJ2-1; TRBD2 might be the D (6 bases). This CDR3 has 15 residues. V was cut by 0 bases and J by 3 bases, with 9 bases left in between. The germline CDR1 and CDR2 sequences are LGHNA and YNFKEQ. The chain's CDR3 is CASSQDRTNYNEQFF. CDR3 sequence (DNA): TGTGCCAGCAGCCAAGACAGGACTAACTACAATGAGCAGTTCTTC.

This clone was observed a single time. The chain combines TRBV6-6 with TRBJ1-3; D is ambiguous. V was cut by 8 bases and J by 4 bases, with 18 bases left in between. The CDR3 extends over 15 amino acids. CDR1 is MNHNY, CDR2 SVGAGI, per germline (reference sequence). In nucleotides, the CDR3 is TGTGCCAGCGCCTCCCTCAGTCATCCGGGAAACACCATATATTTT. It translates to CASASLSHPGNTIYF.

V and J are TRBV30 and TRBJ1-2, with TRBD1 matching over 7 bases. The CDR3 contains 15 residues. V was pared by 0 bases and J by 9 bases, with 13 bases of the junction left unmatched. The germline gives CDR1 GTSNPN, CDR2 SVGIG (reference sequence). DNA of the CDR3: TGTGCCTGGAGTGTACAGACAGGGTGGTTGGGTAGCTACACCTTC. It specifies CAWSVQTGWLGSYTF.

The rearrangement joins TRBV15 to TRBJ2-1, with 9 positions matching TRBD1. This CDR3 region has 14 residues. Germline V lookup: CDR1 LNHNV, CDR2 YYDKDF (reference sequence). V dropped 6 bases and J dropped 8; count of bases not matched to a gene: 8. The DNA of the CDR3 is TGTGCCACCAGTCCCGGGACAGGGCGCGATGAGCAGTTCTTC. Its translation: CATSPGTGRDEQFF.

The chain has TRBV30 and TRBJ1-2; tentative D call: TRBD1 (5 bases). The germline V and J ends were trimmed by 7 bases and 4 bases, with 22 bases remaining between them. Per the germline V gene, CDR1 is GTSNPN and CDR2 is SVGIG (reference sequence). The CDR3 length is 15 residues. The CDR3 is CASYPEGSGGYGYTF. DNA of the CDR3: TGTGCCTCATACCCCGAAGGTAGCGGGGGCTATGGCTACACCTTC. The variable domain in full, completed from reference TRBV30 and TRBJ1-2, reads SQTIHQWPATLVQPVGSPLSLECTVEGTSNPNLYWYRQAAGRGLQLLFYSVGIGQISSEVPQNLSASRPQDRQFILSSKKLLLSDSGFYLCASYPEGSGGYGYTFGSGTRLTVV.

This clone was seen just once. The J gene is TRBJ2-3, the V gene TRBV29-1; 7 positions match TRBD1. Looked up from germline, CDR1 is SQVTM and CDR2 is ANQGSEA. The CDR3 has 14 residues. V was clipped by 1 base and J by 2 bases; unmatched bases: 3. The CDR3 DNA is TGCAGCGTTGAAGTAGGGACAGCCACAGATACGCAGTATTTT. Protein sequence: CSVEVGTATDTQYF.

V is TRBV5-1 and J is TRBJ2-3, with unresolved D. Germline lookup yields CDR1 SGHRS and CDR2 YFSETQ. The CDR3 runs 15 residues. Trimming pared 0 bases from V and 1 base from J, leaving 9 bases between. Here the CDR3 reads CASSLGRGGTDTQYF. CDR3 nucleotide sequence: TGCGCCAGCAGCTTGGGGAGAGGCGGCACAGATACGCAGTATTTT.

J is TRBJ2-7 and V is TRBV6-6; TRBD1 agrees at 7 bases. Germline assignment: CDR1 MNHNY and CDR2 SVGAGI (reference sequence). Trimming cost V 8 bases and J 0 bases; bases outside gene matches: 4. The CDR3 totals 13 residues. CDR3 sequence: CASVQGVSYEQYF. The CDR3 bases are TGTGCCAGCGTTCAGGGGGTCTCCTACGAGCAGTACTTC.

This clone is a singleton in its sample. This chain uses TRBV7-9 with TRBJ2-1; 7 nucleotides match TRBD2. The germline CDR1 and CDR2 sequences are SEHNR and FQNEAQ (reference sequence). The junction had 8 bases not matched to a gene; V was cut back by 6 bases and J by 0 bases. CDR3 size: 16 residues. Here the CDR3 DNA reads TGTGCCAGCAGACGGAGCGGGGTTAACTCCTACAATGAGCAGTTCTTC. It is translated as CASRRSGVNSYNEQFF.

This clone was counted only a few times. The chain carries TRBV6-5 and TRBJ2-7; 8 bases are shared with TRBD1. The trim removed 0 bases at V and 0 bases at J, leaving 4 bases unmatched. The CDR3 spans 16 residues. Germline V CDR1 and CDR2: MNHEY, SVGAGI. The CDR3 protein is CASSYSRDRSSYEQYF. CDR3 DNA sequence: TGTGCCAGCAGTTACTCCCGGGACAGGAGCTCCTACGAGCAGTACTTC.